This TCR beta chain was recovered during a study of T cells in Graves' hyperthyroidism and ophthalmopathy. V lost 1 base and J 3 bases, leaving 10 bases between the germline ends. The CDR3 is 13 amino acids. Looked up from germline, CDR1 is SQVTM and CDR2 is ANQGSEA. This clonotype showed up many times. What was amplified from RNA transcripts were TCR beta CDR3 regions. First-round RT-PCR targeting the TCR CDR3 was performed with the HTBI primer set. TCRdb independently ran MiXCR on the multiplex PCR reads; one entry per CDR3 protein. The table lists hundreds of thousands of distinct CDR3 sequences, 35% to 45% of them singletons.

V and J are TRBV29-1 and TRBJ2-7; D not certain. The clonotype comes from a man younger than 35 with Graves' hyperthyroidism. Sequenced material: blood. CDR3 bases: TGCAGCGTTGAAGTGGGTGACATCTACGAGCAGTACTTC. Translated: CSVEVGDIYEQYF.